This T cell receptor beta chain was retrieved from a study of radiotherapy plus CTLA-4 blockade in lung cancer. Study summary: In around 19% of patients, objective responses were seen; 31% had disease control.

The study's findings and limits: The study found tumor-derived TCR clones expanded in blood after radiotherapy plus ipilimumab. Strongest reported response predictors: early blood clone changes and post-radiation interferon-beta.

This clone was seen more than once but under ten times. The antigen remains unidentified. It was focal radiation plus CTLA-4 blockade with ipilimumab that patients with chemo-refractory metastatic non-small-cell lung cancer received. CDR1 LNHDA and CDR2 SQIVND come from the germline V gene (reference sequence). V lost 3 bases to trimming and J lost 7 bases; unmatched junction nucleotides: 3. This CDR3 is built from 15 residues. The table came from immunoSEQ multiplex PCR; TCRdb's copy has only in-frame clones and leaves some out. The sample has fewer than 95,000 clones; approximately 83% are singletons.

This clonotype was sampled from a human donor with non-small cell lung cancer who had stable disease on radiotherapy plus ipilimumab. The starting material was peripheral blood, obtained from a patient treated with radiotherapy plus ipilimumab. V usage is TRBV19 and J usage is TRBJ1-6, with TRBD1 identical over 10 bases. CDR3 in DNA: TGTGCCAGTAGTATGGGACAGGGGACGAATTCACCCCTCCACTTT. This sequence encodes CASSMGQGTNSPLHF.